A single sample gave rise to the 11 T cell receptor beta chains below, sequenced in a study of shared clonotypes between healthy human individuals. Method: immunoSEQ multiplex PCR; TCRdb's copy keeps in-frame clones and lacks some. The sample records fewer than 1.4 million clones, approximately 78% being singletons. Input material: memory CD4+ T cells from PBMCs. Indicated subset: CD45RA-negative fraction. These receptors originate from a man aged 18-30 years in good health. Some clones in this sample may be carry-over from other donors' samples.

CDR3 loop: CASSQDFGGGRQPQHF. The CDR3 DNA is TGCGCCAGCAGCCAAGATTTCGGGGGGGGGAGGCAGCCCCAGCATTTT. This chain uses TRBV4-3 with TRBJ1-5, with D perhaps matching TRBD1 (5 bases). In germline, CDR1 is LGHNA, CDR2 YSLEER. The V end was cut by 0 bases, the J end by 7 bases, with 16 bases between. The CDR3 runs 16 residues.

The rearrangement uses TRBV9 and TRBJ1-4; maybe TRBD1 (6 bases). The CDR3 extends over 15 amino acids. Trimming took off 0 bases at V and 8 bases at J, with 14 bases between the two ends. The germline CDR1 and CDR2 sequences are SGDLS and YYNGEE. CDR3 sequence: CASSVGGGQGEKLFF. As DNA, the CDR3 is TGTGCCAGCAGCGTAGGTGGGGGACAAGGCGAAAAACTGTTTTTT.

V usage is TRBV6-4 and J usage is TRBJ2-1; 7 nucleotides match TRBD1. Germline-derived CDR1 and CDR2 are MRHNA and SNTAGT. Trimming took 6 bases from V and 0 from J; bases not matched to a gene: 5. The CDR3 loop spans 15 amino acids. The CDR3 is CASSKTGSSYNEQFF. The CDR3 coding sequence is TGTGCCAGCAGCAAGACAGGGAGCTCCTACAATGAGCAGTTCTTC.

The chain carries TRBV7-2 and TRBJ1-5, with D perhaps TRBD1 (5 bases). This CDR3 contains 13 residues. Germline V lookup: CDR1 SGHTA, CDR2 FQGNSA. V dropped 4 bases and J dropped 9 bases, with 13 bases sitting between them. This CDR3 is CASSSNRGWPQHF. In DNA form, the CDR3 reads TGTGCCAGCAGCTCCAATCGGGGCTGGCCCCAGCATTTT.

V and J are TRBV14 and TRBJ1-2, with TRBD1 identical over 9 bases. V shed 4 bases, J shed 4 bases, and the junction held 10 bases outside the gene matches. CDR1 and CDR2 from the germline V gene are SGHDN and FVKESK. This CDR3 spans 16 amino acids. The CDR3 spells CASSPSGQGKSYGYTF. The CDR3 DNA reads TGTGCCAGCAGCCCCTCCGGACAGGGGAAGAGCTATGGCTACACCTTC.

The V call is TRBV28, the J call TRBJ2-5; D may match TRBD1 or TRBD2 (5 bases each). Trimming shortened V by 5 bases and J by 10 bases, and 23 bases separated the two germline ends. The CDR3 runs to 15 residues. CDR1 and CDR2 (germline): MDHEN, SYDVKM. The CDR3 sequence: CASSPYRRKGEDQYF. CDR3 bases: TGTGCCAGCAGTCCCTACAGGCGGAAGGGAGAGGACCAGTACTTC.

The chain couples TRBV2 to TRBJ2-7; 7 bases are shared with TRBD2. CDR1 SNHLY and CDR2 FYNNEI come from the germline V gene. J lost 5 bases, V lost 1 base, and 11 bases had no gene match. The CDR3 spans 16 residues. CDR3 DNA: TGTGCCAGCAGTGAAGGTTGGGGGAGGGGAGAACACGAGCAGTACTTC. Its translation: CASSEGWGRGEHEQYF.

The rearrangement joins TRBV10-1 to TRBJ2-1; D unresolved. The CDR3 loop spans 13 amino acids. Trimming pared 0 bases from V and 10 bases from J, leaving 10 bases between. Germline CDR1 is WNHNN and CDR2 is SYGVQD (reference sequence). The CDR3, as DNA: TGCGCCAGCAGTGAGTCGAGGATGGGGGAGCAGTTCTTC. Its translation: CASSESRMGEQFF.

A word on this clone: Other DNA sequences in the same sample also yield this CDR3. The V gene is TRBV7-2, the J gene TRBJ2-3; no clear D. CDR1 and CDR2 from the germline V gene are SGHTA and FQGNSA. Trimming took off 0 bases at V and 1 base at J, with 5 bases between the two ends. The CDR3 contains 14 residues. Here the CDR3 reads CASSLAGGTDTQYF. CDR3 DNA: TGTGCCAGCAGCTTAGCCGGTGGCACAGATACGCAGTATTTT.

The chain employs TRBV6-6 and TRBJ2-2, with TRBD2 matching 16 bases. Trimming at V came to 5 bases and at J to 7 bases, leaving 4 bases not matched to a gene. Germline V gene sequence: CDR1 MNHNY, CDR2 SVGAGI (reference sequence). This CDR3 contains 16 residues. CDR3 residues: CASSGTSGRANGELFF. CDR3 in DNA: TGTGCCAGCAGTGGGACTAGCGGGAGGGCGAACGGGGAGCTGTTTTTT.

This clone was observed a few times. J is TRBJ1-4 and V is TRBV28; weak D call: TRBD1 (5 bases). V dropped 8 bases and J dropped 4 bases, with 11 bases sitting between them. The CDR3 length is 13 residues. The germline gives CDR1 MDHEN, CDR2 SYDVKM. DNA of the CDR3: TGTGCCAGCCACGACAGAGTTAATGAAAAACTGTTTTTT. As protein: CASHDRVNEKLFF.